The source of this T cell receptor (beta chain) is a study of shared clonotypes between healthy human individuals. Data came from immunoSEQ multiplex PCR; TCRdb stores just in-frame clones and leaves some out. The sample shows millions of clones, over 85% of them seen only once. Study-wide points: The low donor count limited represented genetic and exposure-history diversity. Sorted-subset samples were not fully sequenced, rarefaction indicated.

Splitting the CD4+ cells yielded a CD45RA+ naive subset and a CD45RA-negative memory subset. Germline assignment: CDR1 ENHRY and CDR2 SYGVKD. V shed 6 bases and J 6 bases; nucleotides not matched to a gene: 8. The CDR3 loop spans 14 amino acids. Turning to this clone: Its antigen is unknown.

V usage is TRBV10-3 and J usage is TRBJ2-3, with 8 bases identical to TRBD2. The receptor was derived from a man younger than 35 in good health. Sequenced input: naive CD4+ T cells sorted from blood. Subset of the sample: CD45RA+ positively selected. The chain's CDR3 is CAIRGLVESDTQYF. Written as DNA, the CDR3 is TGTGCCATCAGGGGACTAGTGGAGTCCGATACGCAGTATTTT.